Below, 12 T cell receptor beta chains from the same sample are listed, as sequenced in a study of blood T cell repertoires in COVID-19. Sequencing used immunoSEQ multiplex PCR; TCRdb keeps in-frame clones, though not all of them. The data contain around 97,000 clones, more than 70% of them seen just once; the ten biggest clones take up about a sixth. The sample comprised peripheral blood. The receptors come from a woman aged 80 or over in a cohort sampled during active COVID-19.

The genes are TRBV5-1 and TRBJ1-1; D uncertain. Germline V CDR1 and CDR2: SGHRS, YFSETQ. The CDR3 extends over 14 amino acids. Trimming removed 0 bases from V and 4 bases from J, with 10 bases in between. The CDR3: CASSLAGSGTEAFF. CDR3 coding DNA: TGCGCCAGCAGCTTGGCCGGGAGTGGCACTGAAGCTTTCTTT.

This chain links TRBV28 with TRBJ2-1; 10 bases are shared with TRBD2. V was clipped by 4 bases and J by 6 bases; unmatched bases: 6. Germline CDR1 MDHEN, CDR2 SYDVKM. There are 15 residues in the CDR3. Here the CDR3 reads CASSSSGLASNEQFF. In DNA, the CDR3 is TGTGCCAGCAGTTCCTCGGGACTAGCGAGCAATGAGCAGTTCTTC.

This clone was picked up one time. The genes are TRBV11-2 and TRBJ1-2, with a weak D call TRBD1 (6 bases). The germline gives CDR1 SGHAT, CDR2 FQNNGV. The CDR3 loop spans 12 amino acids. Trimming removed 5 bases from V and 4 bases from J, with 8 bases in between. The CDR3 nucleotides read TGTGCCAGCAGCCAGGACAGCTATGGCTACACCTTC. Protein sequence: CASSQDSYGYTF. The full variable domain, in which reference TRBV11-2 and TRBJ1-2 provide the parts outside the CDR3, is EAGVAQSPRYKIIEKRQSVAFWCNPISGHATLYWYQQILGQGPKLLIQFQNNGVVDDSQLPKDRFSAERLKGVDSTLKIQPAKLEDSAVYLCASSQDSYGYTFGSGTRLTVV.

The chain is built from TRBV6-4 and TRBJ2-3, with 13 bases matching TRBD2. There are 19 residues in the CDR3. V lost 2 bases and J lost 1; bases outside the gene matches: 9. Germline lookup yields CDR1 MRHNA and CDR2 SNTAGT. The CDR3 nucleotides read TGTGCCAGCAGTGACGGACTAGCGGGAGAGTTAATCGGCACAGATACGCAGTATTTT. Amino acids: CASSDGLAGELIGTDTQYF.

This clone was picked up one time. The gene calls are TRBV11-2 and TRBJ1-4; D remains unclear. CDR1 is SGHAT and CDR2 is FQNNGV in the germline V gene. This CDR3 contains 15 residues. Trimming removed 1 base at V and 8 bases at J, with 14 bases between. CDR3 sequence (DNA): TGTGCCAGCAGCTTAGTTCCATCAAGAGAAGAAAAACTGTTTTTT. It encodes CASSLVPSREEKLFF.

This chain connects TRBV28 to TRBJ1-1, with D possibly being TRBD1 (5 bases). The CDR3 extends over 12 amino acids. The V gene lost 5 bases and the J gene lost 11 bases, with 15 bases spanning the gap. Looked up from germline, CDR1 is MDHEN and CDR2 is SYDVKM. The CDR3 DNA reads TGTGCCAGCAGTCAGGACCCGGGGGGGGCTTTCTTT. Translated, it gives CASSQDPGGAFF. Using reference TRBV28 and TRBJ1-1 for the parts outside the CDR3, the full variable domain is DVKVTQSSRYLVKRTGEKVFLECVQDMDHENMFWYRQDPGLGLRLIYFSYDVKMKEKGDIPEGYSVSREKKERFSLILESASTNQTSMYLCASSQDPGGAFFGQGTRLTVV.

This chain links TRBV6-1 with TRBJ2-7, with TRBD1 as a possible D gene (5 bases). The germline CDR1 and CDR2 sequences are MNHNS and SASEGT. The CDR3 is 14 residues long. V lost 3 bases, J lost 6 bases, and 15 bases lay in between. The CDR3 sequence is CASSDRGQTGEQYF. CDR3 nucleotides: TGTGCCAGCAGTGATAGGGGCCAGACGGGCGAGCAGTACTTC.

A word on this clone: An end of the junction does not agree with germline; a read error may underlie this. The chain couples TRBV5-6 to TRBJ1-3, with D possibly TRBD1 on 5 matching bases. The CDR3 contains 11 residues. The germline CDR1 and CDR2 sequences are SGHDT and YYEEEE. The CDR3 bases are TGTGCCAGCAGCTTGGCAGGGTGGGCTGTATTT. This sequence encodes CASSLAGWAVF.

This clone was found a few times. This chain joins TRBV7-6 and TRBJ2-5; D is perhaps TRBD2 (6 bases). V dropped 4 bases and J dropped 1 base, with 16 bases sitting between them. The CDR3 is 16 amino acids. The germline V gene has CDR1 SGHVS and CDR2 FNYEAQ. The CDR3 DNA reads as TGTGCCAGCAGCTCCGCGGGGTGGGGTCTCCAAGAGACCCAGTACTTC. It yields the protein CASSSAGWGLQETQYF.

The chain employs TRBV19 and TRBJ2-2; 7 nucleotides match TRBD1. This CDR3 is 15 amino acids long. Unmatched junction bases numbered 13, after V lost 8 bases and J lost 7 bases. The germline gives CDR1 LNHDA, CDR2 SQIVND (reference sequence). DNA for the CDR3: TGTGCCAGTGGGTGGACAGGAGGTAATGGCGGGGAGCTGTTTTTT. This sequence encodes CASGWTGGNGGELFF.

The count of this clone is one. V is TRBV14 and J is TRBJ2-1; D is undetermined. CDR3 length: 13 amino acids. The V and J ends lost 1 base and 5 bases respectively, with 6 bases between them. Per germline, CDR1 SGHDN and CDR2 FVKESK. In DNA form, the CDR3 reads TGTGCCAGCAGCCAAGCCCTCCACAATGAGCAGTTCTTC. Protein: CASSQALHNEQFF.

CDR3 residues: CASSTTRTGRNTEAFF. The CDR3 DNA reads TGTGCCAGTAGTACGACCAGGACAGGGAGGAACACTGAAGCTTTCTTT. The chain is built from TRBV19 and TRBJ1-1; 8 bases fit TRBD1. V lost 4 bases and J lost 1; bases outside the gene matches: 8. The V gene's germline CDR1 is LNHDA and CDR2 SQIVND (reference sequence). CDR3 length equals 16 residues.